Below are 15 T cell receptor beta chains sequenced from a single sample in a study of blood T cell repertoires in COVID-19. TCRdb's copy holds only in-frame clones and misses some; the assay was immunoSEQ multiplex PCR. The sample has 200,000 to 250,000 clones, 85% to 90% seen once; the top ten hold about 7.6%. Sequenced material: peripheral blood. The receptor set was obtained from a woman in her 70s with active or convalescent COVID-19.

V is TRBV11-3 and J is TRBJ2-1, with D uncertain. Trimming left V 2 bases short and J 6 bases short, with 20 bases between. Germline assignment: CDR1 SGHNT and CDR2 YENEEA. The CDR3 totals 17 residues. The chain's CDR3 is CASSLSVQPGLGNEQFF. Written as DNA, the CDR3 is TGTGCCAGCAGCTTATCTGTCCAGCCAGGATTAGGCAATGAGCAGTTCTTC.

The chain combines TRBV7-7 with TRBJ2-1, with 7 positions matching TRBD1. The CDR3 is made up of 16 amino acids. In germline, CDR1 is SSHAT, CDR2 FNYEAQ (reference sequence). V lost 4 bases to trimming and J lost 4 bases; unmatched junction nucleotides: 10. The CDR3 DNA sequence: TGTGCCAGCAGCTCCCGAACCGGGACAGCGTACAATGAGCAGTTCTTC. Translated, it gives CASSSRTGTAYNEQFF.

The chain has TRBV18 and TRBJ1-1; maybe TRBD1 (5 bases). CDR1 and CDR2 from the germline V gene are KGHSH and LQKENI. The V gene lost 0 bases and the J gene lost 3 bases, with 11 bases spanning the gap. This CDR3 is 15 amino acids long. The CDR3: CASSPPGAADTEAFF. For the CDR3, the DNA is TGTGCCAGCTCACCACCAGGGGCCGCGGACACTGAAGCTTTCTTT.

This clone was detected once. The chain links TRBV19 to TRBJ1-2; D gene uncertain. Trimming took 3 bases from V and 1 from J, leaving 3 bases between them. This CDR3 contains 12 residues. The germline gives CDR1 LNHDA, CDR2 SQIVND (reference sequence). Here the CDR3 reads CASSIVNYGYTF. CDR3 DNA sequence: TGTGCCAGTAGTATCGTTAACTATGGCTACACCTTC.

The V and J genes are TRBV5-1 and TRBJ1-1, with D tentatively TRBD1 (5 bases). V was trimmed by 0 bases and J by 6 bases, leaving 12 bases between them. Germline V gene data show CDR1 as SGHRS and CDR2 as YFSETQ. The CDR3 extends over 14 amino acids. CDR3 in DNA: TGCGCCAGCAGCTTGGGTTGGGGGAGGGCTGAAGCTTTCTTT. It codes for CASSLGWGRAEAFF.

The chain combines TRBV19 with TRBJ1-3; TRBD1 matches 8 bases. V was pared by 6 bases and J by 2 bases, with 3 bases of the junction left unmatched. Looked up from germline, CDR1 is LNHDA and CDR2 is SQIVND (reference sequence). This CDR3 has 14 amino acids. The chain's CDR3 is CASSTGGTGNTIYF. For the CDR3, the DNA is TGTGCCAGTAGCACAGGGGGAACTGGAAACACCATATATTTT.

V usage is TRBV19 and J usage is TRBJ1-5, with D possibly TRBD1 on 5 matching bases. The CDR3 is made up of 15 amino acids. Trimming took 5 bases from V and 4 from J, leaving 15 bases between them. In germline, CDR1 is LNHDA, CDR2 SQIVND (reference sequence). CDR3 nucleotides: TGTGCCAGTAGTTTCCAGAAGGCAGGGAATCAGCCCCAGCATTTT. It encodes CASSFQKAGNQPQHF.

The V call is TRBV15, the J call TRBJ2-2; tentatively, D is TRBD2 (6 bases). CDR3 length equals 15 residues. From germline, CDR1 is LNHNV and CDR2 YYDKDF (reference sequence). The V end lost 5 bases, the J end lost 7 bases, and 17 bases lay between the germline ends. The CDR3 region is CATSHGSHSGGELFF. CDR3 DNA: TGTGCCACCAGCCATGGCTCGCATAGCGGCGGGGAGCTGTTTTTT.

The rearrangement uses TRBV14 and TRBJ1-6; D possibly corresponds to TRBD1 (5 bases). The CDR3 sequence is 15 residues long. V was clipped by 0 bases and J by 7 bases, with 10 bases between them. Germline-derived CDR1 and CDR2 are SGHDN and FVKESK. The CDR3 spells CASSQDGGGNSPLHF. CDR3 DNA: TGTGCCAGCAGCCAAGACGGGGGAGGGAATTCACCCCTCCACTTT.

This chain connects TRBV18 to TRBJ1-6, with 8 bases aligning to TRBD1. The junction had 5 bases not matched to a gene; V was cut back by 3 bases and J by 10 bases. Germline CDR1 and CDR2: KGHSH and LQKENI. The CDR3 is made up of 14 amino acids. CDR3 coding DNA: TGTGCCAGCTCACCCAAACAGGGGGGATCACCCCTCCACTTT. It codes for CASSPKQGGSPLHF.

The V and J genes are TRBV6-5 and TRBJ2-7; 7 bases fit TRBD1. Trimming cost V 2 bases and J 5 bases; bases outside gene matches: 6. This CDR3 is built from 14 residues. Germline CDR1 and CDR2: MNHEY and SVGAGI. The CDR3: CASSYTRQGHEQYF. CDR3 DNA: TGTGCCAGCAGTTACACCCGACAGGGCCACGAGCAGTACTTC.

The rearrangement uses TRBV6-5 and TRBJ1-2, with D perhaps matching TRBD1 (6 bases). Germline CDR1 is MNHEY and CDR2 is SVGAGI. V was clipped by 2 bases and J by 8 bases, with 12 bases between them. The CDR3 consists of 13 residues. The CDR3 region has the DNA TGTGCCAGCAGTTACAAGGGCAGGGGCGGCTACACCTTC. It is translated as CASSYKGRGGYTF.

This clone was counted once. The rearrangement joins TRBV19 to TRBJ1-2, with D possibly matching TRBD1 (5 bases). Germline CDR1 reads LNHDA; CDR2 reads SQIVND (reference sequence). V was trimmed by 5 bases and J by 1 base, leaving 20 bases between them. The CDR3 is 17 residues long. Written as DNA, the CDR3 is TGTGCCAGTAGTCCCGGCGGGGGGAACCTTCATAACTATGGCTACACCTTC. Translated, it gives CASSPGGGNLHNYGYTF.

This chain connects TRBV5-1 to TRBJ2-7; 8 bases agree with TRBD1. CDR1 is SGHRS and CDR2 is YFSETQ in the germline V gene. J lost 1 base, V lost 7 bases, and 4 bases had no gene match. This CDR3 has 13 amino acids. This CDR3 is CASGTGSSYEQYF. CDR3 nucleotides: TGCGCCAGCGGGACAGGTTCTTCCTACGAGCAGTACTTC.

This clone was seen more than once but under ten times. The V call is TRBV19, the J call TRBJ1-1; 7 bases match TRBD1. The V gene end was trimmed by 11 bases and the J gene end by 10 bases; junction bases not matched to a gene: 7. The CDR3 is made up of 10 amino acids. Germline CDR1 and CDR2: LNHDA and SQIVND (reference sequence). CDR3 sequence reads: CAAGGRGAFF. In nucleotides, the CDR3 is TGTGCCGCAGGGGGACGGGGAGCTTTCTTT.